These 26 T cell receptor beta chains originate from one sample sequenced in a study of Graves' ophthalmopathy and Graves' hyperthyroidism. Amplification from RNA transcripts yielded the TCR beta CDR3 regions. An opening RT-PCR round employed HTBI primers and preceded a second-round multiplex PCR. Using its own MiXCR run on the multiplex PCR reads, TCRdb lists one record per CDR3 protein. The table records 660,000 or so distinct CDR3 sequences, about 40% of them present only once. Sequencing input: peripheral blood. All receptors derive from an adult man with Graves' ophthalmopathy.

The chain combines TRBV12-5 with TRBJ1-2; a possible D gene is TRBD1 (5 bases). The CDR3 covers 13 residues. Germline V gene data show CDR1 as LGHNT and CDR2 as FRNRAP. V was shortened by 5 bases and J by 4 bases, with 11 bases between the two germline ends. The CDR3 DNA reads TGTGCTAGTGGTCGTCAGGGTACCTATGGCTACACCTTC. Encoded protein: CASGRQGTYGYTF.

This clonotype was counted ten times or more. The rearrangement joins TRBV7-2 to TRBJ1-1; D remains ambiguous. Trimming stripped 5 bases from V and 0 bases from J, with 7 bases between. Germline CDR1 is SGHTA and CDR2 is FQGNSA. This CDR3 region has 13 residues. CDR3 loop: CASSGTMNTEAFF. Written as DNA, the CDR3 is TGTGCCAGCAGCGGAACCATGAACACTGAAGCTTTCTTT.

Details on this clonotype: Given a much more abundant clone one base away, this may be a read error. The CDR3 DNA follows: TGTGCCAGCGGCCCGACACCCGGACAGGGGCCACAGTACTTC. This translates into CASGPTPGQGPQYF. J is TRBJ2-7 and V is TRBV4-2; 9 bases agree with TRBD1. Trimming took 8 bases from V and 10 from J; bases not matched to a gene: 15. The germline gives CDR1 LGHNA, CDR2 YNFKEQ. The CDR3 covers 14 residues.

This clonotype was seen at least ten times. This chain uses TRBV12-3 or TRBV12-4 with TRBJ1-2; weak D call: TRBD1 (5 bases). The CDR3 contains 16 residues. The ends were cut back, 6 bases at V and 6 bases at J, with 23 bases in the middle. The CDR3 DNA is TGTGCCAGCAGCCAAGCGGGGATTAAGGGGACGAATGGCTACACCTTC. Residues: CASSQAGIKGTNGYTF.

A few counts support this clonotype. The genes are TRBV12-3 or TRBV12-4 and TRBJ1-1, with D perhaps matching TRBD1 (5 bases). The CDR3 spans 17 residues. V dropped 5 bases and J dropped 3 bases, with 22 bases sitting between them. The CDR3 coding sequence is TGTGCCAGCAGTGACACAGGCACCGCTGGGGTCTACACTGAAGCTTTCTTT. Translated: CASSDTGTAGVYTEAFF.

This clonotype was seen ten or more times. The chain combines TRBV29-1 with TRBJ2-7, with D maybe TRBD2 (5 bases). Looked up from germline, CDR1 is SQVTM and CDR2 is ANQGSEA. V lost 3 bases and J lost 7, with 13 bases in between. The length of the CDR3 is 12 residues. The DNA of the CDR3 is TGCAGCGTTGAGGTGACCACGGGGGAGCAGTACTTC. Translating it yields CSVEVTTGEQYF.

The chain combines TRBV14 with TRBJ1-5; TRBD1 is a possible D gene (5 bases). From germline, CDR1 is SGHDN and CDR2 FVKESK. Trimming left V 6 bases short and J 1 base short, with 22 bases between. This CDR3 contains 18 residues. CDR3 coding DNA: TGTGCCAGCAGTTACCTTGGGACGGTCGTAGGGAGCAATCAGCCCCAGCATTTT. Encoded protein: CASSYLGTVVGSNQPQHF. The entire variable domain, with the rest obtained from reference TRBV14 and TRBJ1-5, is as follows: EAGVTQFPSHSVIEKGQTVTLRCDPISGHDNLYWYRRVMGKEIKFLLHFVKESKQDESGMPNNRFLAERTGGTYSTLKVQPAELEDSGVYFCASSYLGTVVGSNQPQHFGDGTRLSIL.

The sample holds a few counts of this clonotype. Since a much larger clone is just one base distant, this may be a read error. The rearrangement uses TRBV7-9 and TRBJ1-1; D uncertain. This CDR3 spans 13 amino acids. Germline-derived CDR1 and CDR2 are SEHNR and FQNEAQ (reference sequence). The CDR3 nucleotides are TGTGCCGGCAGGCGCTCGGGGAACACTGAAGCTTTCTTT. Amino acids: CAGRRSGNTEAFF.

This clonotype was counted between two and nine times. The rearrangement links TRBV20-1 to TRBJ2-5; 9 nucleotides line up with TRBD1. This CDR3 spans 13 amino acids. Germline V gives CDR1 DFQATT, CDR2 SNEGSKA (reference sequence). Unmatched junction bases numbered 8, after V lost 6 bases and J lost 6 bases. The CDR3 spells CSAGGQGGKTQYF. DNA for the CDR3: TGCAGTGCGGGGGGACAGGGCGGAAAGACCCAGTACTTC.

Concerning this clonotype: A much larger clone differs by one base, so this may be a read error. This sequence joins TRBV5-5 and TRBJ2-7; 12 bases line up with TRBD1. V lost 4 bases, J lost 5 bases, and 7 bases stayed unmatched. The germline V gene has CDR1 SGHKS and CDR2 YYEKEE (reference sequence). CDR3 size: 15 residues. The CDR3 bases are TGTGCCAGCAGCAGGGCCGGGACAGGGGGCGACGAGCAGTACTTC. Amino acids: CASSRAGTGGDEQYF.

J is TRBJ1-1 and V is TRBV29-1, with D perhaps matching TRBD1 (5 bases). V was cut by 7 bases and J by 5 bases, with 14 bases left in between. The CDR3 runs 12 residues. Germline V gene lookup returns CDR1 SQVTM and CDR2 ANQGSEA. The CDR3 sequence: CSALGGWTEAFF. CDR3 DNA sequence: TGCAGCGCCCTCGGGGGTTGGACTGAAGCTTTCTTT. Together with reference TRBV29-1 and TRBJ1-1, the CDR3 gives the full variable domain: SAVISQKPSRDICQRGTSLTIQCQVDSQVTMMFWYRQQPGQSLTLIATANQGSEATYESGFVIDKFPISRPNLTFSTLTVSNMSPEDSSIYLCSALGGWTEAFFGQGTRLTVV.

This clonotype was picked up many times. The chain couples TRBV29-1 to TRBJ1-2; TRBD1 might be the D (6 bases). CDR1 and CDR2 (germline): SQVTM, ANQGSEA. V was shortened by 5 bases and J by 3 bases, with 10 bases between the two germline ends. The CDR3 is made up of 12 amino acids. The CDR3 spells CSVTQGDYGYTF. The DNA of the CDR3 is TGCAGCGTTACACAGGGAGACTATGGCTACACCTTC.

The chain recombines TRBV2 with TRBJ2-3; weak D call: TRBD2 (5 bases). The CDR3 consists of 11 residues. The germline V and J ends were trimmed by 4 bases and 14 bases, with 13 bases remaining between them. Germline V gives CDR1 SNHLY, CDR2 FYNNEI. DNA of the CDR3: TGTGCCAGCAGTGGTGGACTCGAAAGGTATTTT. Translation: CASSGGLERYF.

This clonotype was counted many times. This chain joins TRBV29-1 and TRBJ1-4; the D is unclear. V lost 7 bases and J lost 0, with 9 bases in between. The germline CDR1 and CDR2 sequences are SQVTM and ANQGSEA. The CDR3 covers 13 residues. The CDR3, as DNA: TGCAGCGCCCGCTCTGCAACTAATGAAAAACTGTTTTTT. This gives the protein CSARSATNEKLFF.

This clonotype occurred many times. The chain carries TRBV5-8 and TRBJ1-5, with D perhaps TRBD1 (5 bases). Trimming cost V 5 bases and J 4 bases, with 13 bases left between them. Germline V CDR1 and CDR2: SGHTS, YDEGEE. The CDR3 has 14 amino acids. CDR3 residues: CASRPGTTNQPQHF. The CDR3 DNA sequence: TGTGCCAGCAGGCCGGGGACGACTAATCAGCCCCAGCATTTT.

The chain is built from TRBV7-2 and TRBJ2-5, with 13 bases identical to TRBD2. V lost 5 bases, J lost 7 bases, and 10 bases stayed unmatched. Per the germline V gene, CDR1 is SGHTA and CDR2 is FQGNSA. The CDR3 length is 16 residues. CDR3 bases: TGTGCCAGCAGCGAAGGACTAGCGGGGGCAGGTTTGACCCAGTACTTC. This gives the protein CASSEGLAGAGLTQYF.

This clonotype came up a few times. V gene TRBV19 combines with J gene TRBJ2-7, with D hard to call. V shed 5 bases and J shed 4 bases, with 12 bases lying between them. Germline CDR1 is LNHDA and CDR2 is SQIVND (reference sequence). The length of the CDR3 is 13 residues. CDR3 coding DNA: TGTGCCAGTAGTTTTGGATCTTGGTACGAGCAGTACTTC. It codes for CASSFGSWYEQYF.

This clonotype was seen a handful of times. This chain joins TRBV2 and TRBJ1-2; 7 nucleotides agree with TRBD1. Trimming at V came to 4 bases and at J to 1 base, leaving 15 bases not matched to a gene. Germline loops: CDR1 SNHLY, CDR2 FYNNEI. CDR3 length: 18 amino acids. CDR3 sequence: CASSGRGDRLDYNYGYTF. CDR3 nucleotide sequence: TGTGCCAGCAGTGGCAGGGGGGACAGACTAGATTATAACTATGGCTACACCTTC.

In its sample, this clonotype was seen many times. The J gene is TRBJ1-2, the V gene TRBV10-2; D possibly corresponds to TRBD1 (5 bases). The CDR3 length is 15 residues. Trimming removed 4 bases from V and 2 bases from J, with 14 bases in between. Per germline, CDR1 WSHSY and CDR2 SAAADI. In DNA form, the CDR3 reads TGCGCCAGCAGTGGGGAAGGGGCAGGGAACTATGGCTACACCTTC. It specifies CASSGEGAGNYGYTF.

This clonotype was counted many times. This chain connects TRBV29-1 to TRBJ1-2; 7 nucleotides line up with TRBD1. This CDR3 is 13 amino acids long. Germline values: CDR1 SQVTM, CDR2 ANQGSEA. The trim removed 4 bases at V and 3 bases at J, leaving 5 bases unmatched. The CDR3 sequence is CSVGTGGDYGYTF. CDR3 bases: TGCAGCGTTGGGACAGGCGGGGACTATGGCTACACCTTC.

This clonotype was counted once. This sequence joins TRBV10-3 and TRBJ1-3; a possible D gene is TRBD1 (5 bases). The germline V and J ends were trimmed by 0 bases and 8 bases, with 17 bases remaining between them. The CDR3 has 16 amino acids. Germline CDR1 reads ENHRY; CDR2 reads SYGVKD. The CDR3 here is CAISESAGNYGYTIYF. The CDR3, as DNA: TGTGCCATCAGTGAGTCGGCAGGGAACTATGGCTACACCATATATTTT.

This clonotype was counted between two and nine times. The CDR3 is CASSESGLMNTGELFF. The CDR3 bases are TGCGCCAGCAGCGAAAGCGGACTTATGAACACCGGGGAGCTGTTTTTT. V gene TRBV5-1 combines with J gene TRBJ2-2, with D perhaps TRBD2 (5 bases). Trimming took off 4 bases at V and 1 base at J, with 14 bases between the two ends. This CDR3 has 16 amino acids. Germline assignment: CDR1 SGHRS and CDR2 YFSETQ.

This clonotype was picked up many times. The chain employs TRBV7-9 and TRBJ1-3; tentatively, D is TRBD1 (5 bases). The CDR3 sequence is 18 residues long. Germline V CDR1 and CDR2: SEHNR, FQNEAQ (reference sequence). Trimming removed 5 bases from V and 4 bases from J, with 24 bases in between. DNA for the CDR3: TGTGCCAGCAGCCCCCCCAAGGGGAATCCTGGAAGGGGAAACACCATATATTTT. The encoded protein is CASSPPKGNPGRGNTIYF.

The table lists this clonotype with many counts. The chain is built from TRBV7-2 and TRBJ1-2; 10 bases line up with TRBD1. CDR3 length: 17 residues. The trim removed 4 bases at V and 4 bases at J, leaving 12 bases unmatched. Germline-derived CDR1 and CDR2 are SGHTA and FQGNSA. The CDR3 is CASSSRTGGEPSYGYTF. The CDR3, as DNA: TGTGCCAGCAGCTCCCGGACAGGGGGAGAACCCAGCTATGGCTACACCTTC. Combining the CDR3 with reference TRBV7-2 and TRBJ1-2 gives the whole variable domain GAGVSQSPSNKVTEKGKDVELRCDPISGHTALYWYRQSLGQGLEFLIYFQGNSAPDKSGLPSDRFSAERTGGSVSTLTIQRTQQEDSAVYLCASSSRTGGEPSYGYTFGSGTRLTVV.

This clonotype showed up many times. The chain is built from TRBV9 and TRBJ2-7; D uncertain. V was shortened by 4 bases and J by 5 bases, with 7 bases between the two germline ends. Germline CDR1 SGDLS, CDR2 YYNGEE. This CDR3 contains 11 residues. DNA for the CDR3: TGTGCCAGCAGCCAACTCCACGAGCAGTACTTC. Translating it yields CASSQLHEQYF.

The chain combines TRBV19 with TRBJ2-3, with D tentatively TRBD1 or TRBD2 (6 bases each). Germline loops: CDR1 LNHDA, CDR2 SQIVND (reference sequence). The CDR3 consists of 14 residues. Trimming stripped 7 bases from V and 1 base from J, with 12 bases between. For the CDR3, the DNA is TGTGCCAGTACGGAGGGGGGAGGCACAGATACGCAGTATTTT. Protein product: CASTEGGGTDTQYF. Combining the CDR3 with reference TRBV19 and TRBJ2-3 gives the whole variable domain DGGITQSPKYLFRKEGQNVTLSCEQNLNHDAMYWYRQDPGQGLRLIYYSQIVNDFQKGDIAEGYSVSREKKESFPLTVTSAQKNPTAFYLCASTEGGGTDTQYFGPGTRLTVL.